These T cell receptor beta chains were read from a single sample in a study of tumor-infiltrating lymphocytes in oesophageal squamous cell carcinoma. Via MiXCR, TCRdb re-called the PCR reads, giving one row per CDR3 protein. Among under 7,500 distinct CDR3 sequences listed, around 15% were seen once. Specimen: normal esophageal tissue next to the tumor. These receptors all stem from a male donor with esophageal squamous cell carcinoma. The CDR3 runs from the conserved cysteine through the conserved F or W. D genes are given only for firm matches. Clone size is shown for a subset of rows, as once, few, many or a class of expanded clone.

-	TRBJ2-5	large	TRBV7-2	CASSLDGGETQYF	TGTGCCAGCAGCTTAGATGGAGGGGAGACCCAGTACTTC
TRBD2	TRBJ2-2	medium-sized	TRBV7-2	CASSSYTSDTGKLFF	TGTGCCAGCAGCTCGTATACTAGCGACACCGGGAAGCTGTTTTTT
-	TRBJ2-3	medium-sized	TRBV6-1	CASRRDPTDTQYF	TGTGCCAGCAGGAGGGATCCCACAGATACGCAGTATTTT
TRBD2	TRBJ2-5	many	TRBV5-1	CASSPEVAGVETQYF	TGCGCCAGCAGCCCAGAGGTAGCGGGGGTCGAGACCCAGTACTTC
-	TRBJ1-2	many	TRBV11-2	CASSLDFDYGYTF	TGTGCCAGCAGCTTAGACTTTGACTATGGCTACACCTTC
-	TRBJ1-2	many	TRBV7-9	CASSSRTRGYGYTF	TGTGCCAGCAGCTCCCGGACCCGCGGGTATGGCTACACCTTC
TRBD1	TRBJ2-1	-	TRBV5-4	CASSLQGAPYEQFF	TGTGCCAGCAGCTTGCAGGGGGCGCCTTACGAGCAGTTCTTC
-	TRBJ1-1	-	TRBV19	CASSFGPNTEAFF	TGTGCCAGTAGTTTCGGGCCGAACACTGAAGCTTTCTTT
TRBD1	TRBJ1-4	many	TRBV6-1	CASSPGRGLGEKLFF	TGTGCCAGCAGTCCGGGGAGGGGGCTTGGTGAAAAACTGTTTTTT
TRBD1	TRBJ1-2	many	TRBV11-2	CASSSNPGQTYGYTF	TGTGCCAGCAGCTCTAATCCGGGACAGACCTATGGCTACACCTTC
-	TRBJ2-1	many	TRBV24-1	CATSDGRVSEGYNEQFF	TGTGCCACCAGTGATGGCCGTGTTAGCGAGGGTTACAATGAGCAGTTCTTC
-	TRBJ1-4	few	TRBV10-2	CASSETKTGEKLFF	TGCGCCAGCAGTGAGACCAAAACGGGGGAAAAACTGTTTTTT
-	TRBJ2-7	medium-sized	TRBV7-9	CASSLGRIPYEQYF	TGTGCCAGCAGCTTAGGACGGATCCCCTACGAGCAGTACTTC
-	TRBJ1-5	many	TRBV28	CASSPESGRRNQPQHF	TGTGCCAGCAGTCCCGAGTCCGGCAGGCGCAATCAGCCCCAGCATTTT
-	TRBJ1-1	many	TRBV27	CASRKGHLPEAFF	TGTGCCAGCAGAAAAGGACATCTACCTGAAGCTTTCTTT
-	TRBJ2-5	medium-sized	TRBV12-5	CASGPPRRGGRETQYF	TGTGCTAGTGGACCTCCCCGGAGGGGGGGACGCGAGACCCAGTACTTC